This T cell receptor (beta chain) was profiled in a study of neurological immune-mediated disorders. This clonotype came up many times. Its antigen is unknown. As to time point: longitudinal time-point 1 (baseline). Study findings and constraints: Multiple sclerosis, the disease with the least TCR clonal expansion, fell below healthy controls, whereas HTLV-1-associated myelopathy showed the most.

Synthesis of cDNA used 5'RACE (with 10-nucleotide random UMIs). Every sequencing run returned over 200 million TCR-beta sequences, which were derived from 15-18 subjects. TCRdb re-derived calls from the 5' RACE reads in MiXCR, one entry per CDR3 protein. Counted here are some 54,000 distinct CDR3 sequences, approximately 12% occurring once; the ten biggest clones make up less than 8.5%. J was trimmed by 4 bases and V by 2 bases; bases with no gene match: 7. Germline loops: CDR1 LGHNA, CDR2 YNFKEQ. The length of the CDR3 is 16 residues. The chain couples TRBV4-2 to TRBJ2-1; 8 bases map to TRBD2. The receptor's source is a male donor with HTLV-1-associated myelopathy (HAM/TSP). The sample was PBMCs. In DNA, the CDR3 is TGTGCCAGCAGCCAATCTTTGGCGGGGGGTTACAATGAGCAGTTCTTC. It codes for CASSQSLAGGYNEQFF.